This TCR beta chain was sequenced in a study of blood T cell repertoires in COVID-19. In the study overall: The origin of the acute and convalescent COVID-19 samples was the United States, Italy and Spain. Sample material is recorded as cDNA or gDNA derived from T cells, B-cell-depleted T cells, or PBMCs.

In the original analysis: From reference gene primer amplification, estimates of nucleated cell counts were derived. Generated by immunoSEQ multiplex PCR, the TCRdb table keeps only in-frame clones and is missing some. The V and J calls and clone size are taken from that table; D and trimming were inferred from the DNA. The sample comprises about 220,000 clones, 75% to 90% of which are singletons, and approximately 5.4% rests with the top ten. V shed 4 bases and J shed 1 base, with 8 bases lying between them. The CDR3 runs 14 residues. The V gene's germline CDR1 is ENHRY and CDR2 SYGVKD. The TCR originated in a human donor in a cohort sampled during active COVID-19. The rearrangement joins TRBV10-3 to TRBJ1-5, with D hard to call. Sample: peripheral blood. The CDR3 nucleotides read TGTGCCATCAGTGTCGGGGAAAGCAATCAGCCCCAGCATTTT. As protein: CAISVGESNQPQHF.